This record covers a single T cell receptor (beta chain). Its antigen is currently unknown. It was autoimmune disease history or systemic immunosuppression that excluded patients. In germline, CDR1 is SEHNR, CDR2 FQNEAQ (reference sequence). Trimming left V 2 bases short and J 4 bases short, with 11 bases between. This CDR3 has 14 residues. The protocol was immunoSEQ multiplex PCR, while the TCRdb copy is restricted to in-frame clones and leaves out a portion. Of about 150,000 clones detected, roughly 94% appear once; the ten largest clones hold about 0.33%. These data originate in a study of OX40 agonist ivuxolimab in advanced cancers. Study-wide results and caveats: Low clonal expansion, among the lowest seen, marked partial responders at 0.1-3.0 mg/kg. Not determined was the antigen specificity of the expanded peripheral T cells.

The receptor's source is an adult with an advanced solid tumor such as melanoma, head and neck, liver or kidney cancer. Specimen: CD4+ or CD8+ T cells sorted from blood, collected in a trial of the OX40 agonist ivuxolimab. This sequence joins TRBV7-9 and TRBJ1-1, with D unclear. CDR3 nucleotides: TGTGCCAGCAGCTTAACGGGAATGGTCACTGAAGCTTTCTTT. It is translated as CASSLTGMVTEAFF.